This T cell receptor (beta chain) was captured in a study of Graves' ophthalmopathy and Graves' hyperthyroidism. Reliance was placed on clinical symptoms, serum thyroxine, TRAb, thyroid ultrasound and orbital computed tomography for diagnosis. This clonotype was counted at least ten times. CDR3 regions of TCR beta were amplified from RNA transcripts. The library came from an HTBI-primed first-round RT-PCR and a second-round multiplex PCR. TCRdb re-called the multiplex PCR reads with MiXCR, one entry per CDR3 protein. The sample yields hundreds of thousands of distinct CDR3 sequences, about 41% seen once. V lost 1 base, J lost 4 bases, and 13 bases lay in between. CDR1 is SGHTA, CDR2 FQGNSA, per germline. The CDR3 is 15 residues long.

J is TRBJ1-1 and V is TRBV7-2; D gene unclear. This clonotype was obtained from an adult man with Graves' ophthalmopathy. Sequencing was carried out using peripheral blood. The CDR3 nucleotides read TGTGCCAGCAGCTTAGTGTCTGCAGTTAGCACTGAAGCTTTCTTT. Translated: CASSLVSAVSTEAFF.